The clone carrying this T cell receptor beta chain came up many times. This specimen belongs to a study of T cells in Graves' hyperthyroidism and ophthalmopathy. RNA transcripts were the template for amplifying TCR beta CDR3 regions. The HTBI primer set drove a first-round RT-PCR of the TCR CDR3. MiXCR, applied by TCRdb to the multiplex PCR reads, yields one record per CDR3 protein. This sample has hundreds of thousands of distinct CDR3 sequences, with over 11% found just once. The ends were cut back, 4 bases at V and 0 bases at J, with 10 bases in the middle. The CDR3 contains 15 residues. Sequenced material: blood. The sequence derives from a man over 45 with Graves' ophthalmopathy. The chain carries TRBV12-3 or TRBV12-4 and TRBJ2-1, with D maybe TRBD2 (6 bases). Here the CDR3 reads CASSSPLASYNEQFF. CDR3 DNA sequence: TGTGCCAGCAGTTCCCCACTAGCCTCCTACAATGAGCAGTTCTTC.